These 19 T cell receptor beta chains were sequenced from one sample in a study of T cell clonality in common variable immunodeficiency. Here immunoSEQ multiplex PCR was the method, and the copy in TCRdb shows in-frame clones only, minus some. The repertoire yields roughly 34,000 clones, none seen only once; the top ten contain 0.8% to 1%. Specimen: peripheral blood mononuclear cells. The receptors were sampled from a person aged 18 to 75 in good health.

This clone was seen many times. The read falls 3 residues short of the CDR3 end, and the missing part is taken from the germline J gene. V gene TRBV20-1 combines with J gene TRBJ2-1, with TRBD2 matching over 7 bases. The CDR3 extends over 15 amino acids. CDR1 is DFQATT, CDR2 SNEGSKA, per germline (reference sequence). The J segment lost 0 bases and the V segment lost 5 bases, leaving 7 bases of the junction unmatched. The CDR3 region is CSAPRTRSSYNEQFF. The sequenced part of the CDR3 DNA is TGCAGTGCTCCCCGGACTAGAAGCTCCTACAATGAG.

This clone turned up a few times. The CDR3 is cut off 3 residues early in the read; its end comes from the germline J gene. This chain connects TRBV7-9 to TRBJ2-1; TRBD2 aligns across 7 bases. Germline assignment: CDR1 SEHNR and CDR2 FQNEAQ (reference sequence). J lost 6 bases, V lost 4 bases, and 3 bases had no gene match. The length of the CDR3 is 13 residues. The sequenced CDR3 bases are TGTGCCAGCAGCTACGGGGGGAGCAATGAG. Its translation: CASSYGGSNE. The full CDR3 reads CASSYGGSNEQFF.

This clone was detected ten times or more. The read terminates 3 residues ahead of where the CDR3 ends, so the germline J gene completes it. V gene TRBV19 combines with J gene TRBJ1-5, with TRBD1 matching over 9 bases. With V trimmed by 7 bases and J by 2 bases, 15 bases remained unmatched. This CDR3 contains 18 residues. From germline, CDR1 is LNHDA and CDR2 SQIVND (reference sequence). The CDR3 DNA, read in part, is TGTGCCAGTATTCACGGACAGGGGAATATAGGTGGCAATCAGCCC. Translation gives CASIHGQGNIGGNQP. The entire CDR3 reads CASIHGQGNIGGNQPQHF.

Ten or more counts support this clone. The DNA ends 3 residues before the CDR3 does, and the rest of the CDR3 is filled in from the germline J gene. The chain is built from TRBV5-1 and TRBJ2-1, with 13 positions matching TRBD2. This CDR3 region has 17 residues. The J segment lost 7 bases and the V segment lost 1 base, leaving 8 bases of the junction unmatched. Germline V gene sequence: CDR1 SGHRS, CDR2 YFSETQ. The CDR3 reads CASSLPTSGGAQNEQFF. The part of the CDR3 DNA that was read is TGCGCCAGCAGCTTGCCCACTAGCGGGGGGGCTCAAAATGAG.

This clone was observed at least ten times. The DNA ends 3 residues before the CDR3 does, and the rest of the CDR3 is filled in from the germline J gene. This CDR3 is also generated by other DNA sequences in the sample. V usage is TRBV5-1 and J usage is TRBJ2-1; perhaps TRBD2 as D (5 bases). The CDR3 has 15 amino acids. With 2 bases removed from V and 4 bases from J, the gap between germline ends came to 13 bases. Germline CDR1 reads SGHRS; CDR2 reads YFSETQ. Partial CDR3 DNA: TGCGCCAGCAGCTTAGCCGGCGGGCAATACAATGAG. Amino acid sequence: CASSLAGGQYNE. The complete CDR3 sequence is CASSLAGGQYNEQFF.

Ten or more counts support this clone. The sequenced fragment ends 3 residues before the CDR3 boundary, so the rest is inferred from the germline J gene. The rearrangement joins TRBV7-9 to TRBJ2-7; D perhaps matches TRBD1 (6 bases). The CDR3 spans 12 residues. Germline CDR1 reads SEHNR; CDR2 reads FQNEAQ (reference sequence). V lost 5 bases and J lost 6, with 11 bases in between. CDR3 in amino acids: CASSISGAEQYF. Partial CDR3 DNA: TGTGCCAGCAGCATATCAGGGGCCGAG.

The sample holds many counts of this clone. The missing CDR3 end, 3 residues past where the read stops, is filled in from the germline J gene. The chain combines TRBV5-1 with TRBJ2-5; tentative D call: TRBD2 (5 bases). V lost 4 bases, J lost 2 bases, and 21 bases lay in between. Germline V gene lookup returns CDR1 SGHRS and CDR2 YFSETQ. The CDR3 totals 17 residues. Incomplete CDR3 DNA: TGCGCCAGCAGCGCCCTCTGGGCGGGCAGCCTGCAAGAGACC. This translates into CASSALWAGSLQET. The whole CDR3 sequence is CASSALWAGSLQETQYF. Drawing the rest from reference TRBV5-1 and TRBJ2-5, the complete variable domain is KAGVTQTPRYLIKTRGQQVTLSCSPISGHRSVSWYQQTPGQGLQFLFEYFSETQRNKGNFPGRFSGRQFSNSRSEMNVSTLELGDSALYLCASSALWAGSLQETQYFGPGTRLLVL.

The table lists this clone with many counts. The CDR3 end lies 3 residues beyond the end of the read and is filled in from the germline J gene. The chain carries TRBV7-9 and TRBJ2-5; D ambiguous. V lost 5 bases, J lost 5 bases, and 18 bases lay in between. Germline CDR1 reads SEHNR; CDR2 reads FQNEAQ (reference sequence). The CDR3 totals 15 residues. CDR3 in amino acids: CASSRFLALRETQYF. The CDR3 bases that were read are TGTGCCAGCAGCCGATTCTTGGCATTGCGGGAGACC. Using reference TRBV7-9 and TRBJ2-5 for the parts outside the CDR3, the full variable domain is DTGVSQNPRHKITKRGQNVTFRCDPISEHNRLYWYRQTLGQGPEFLTYFQNEAQLEKSRLLSDRFSAERPKGSFSTLEIQRTEQGDSAMYLCASSRFLALRETQYFGPGTRLLVL.

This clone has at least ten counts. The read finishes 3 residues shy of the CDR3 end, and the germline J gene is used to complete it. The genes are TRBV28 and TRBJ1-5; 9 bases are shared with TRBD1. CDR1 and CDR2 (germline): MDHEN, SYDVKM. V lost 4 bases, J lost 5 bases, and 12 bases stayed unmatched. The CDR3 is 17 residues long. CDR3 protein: CASSSLAGTGSYQPQHF. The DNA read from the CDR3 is TGTGCCAGCAGTTCCCTCGCCGGGACAGGGAGCTATCAGCCC.

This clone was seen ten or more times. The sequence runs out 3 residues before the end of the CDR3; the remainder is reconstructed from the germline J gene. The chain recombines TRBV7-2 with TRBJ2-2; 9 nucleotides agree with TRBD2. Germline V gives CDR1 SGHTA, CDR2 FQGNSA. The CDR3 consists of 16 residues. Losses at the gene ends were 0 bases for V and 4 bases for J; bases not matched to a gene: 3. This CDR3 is CASSLASGRTTGELFF. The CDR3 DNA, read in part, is TGTGCCAGCAGCTTAGCCAGCGGGAGGACCACCGGGGAG.

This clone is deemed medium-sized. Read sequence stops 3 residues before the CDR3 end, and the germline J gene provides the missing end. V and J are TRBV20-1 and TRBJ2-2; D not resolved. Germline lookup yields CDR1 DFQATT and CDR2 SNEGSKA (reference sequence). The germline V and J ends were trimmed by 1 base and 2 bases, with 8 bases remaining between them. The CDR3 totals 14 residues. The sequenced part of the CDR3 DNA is TGCAGTGCTAGAGGTCGGTTAAACACCGGGGAG. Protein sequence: CSARGRLNTGE. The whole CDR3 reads CSARGRLNTGELFF.

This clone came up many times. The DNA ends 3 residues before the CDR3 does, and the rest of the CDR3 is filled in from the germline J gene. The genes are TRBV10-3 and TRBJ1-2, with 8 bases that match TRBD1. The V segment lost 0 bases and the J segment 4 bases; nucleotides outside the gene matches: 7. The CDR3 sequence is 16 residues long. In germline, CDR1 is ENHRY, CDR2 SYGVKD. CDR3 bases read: TGTGCCATCAGTGAGTCGGTAGGGACAGGACCCTATGGC. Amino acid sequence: CAISESVGTGPYG. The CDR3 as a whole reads CAISESVGTGPYGYTF.

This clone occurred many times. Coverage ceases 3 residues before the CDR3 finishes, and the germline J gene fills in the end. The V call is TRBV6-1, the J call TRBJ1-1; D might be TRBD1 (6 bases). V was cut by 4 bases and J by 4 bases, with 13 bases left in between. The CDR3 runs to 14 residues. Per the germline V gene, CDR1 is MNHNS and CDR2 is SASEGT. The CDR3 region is CASSADRSSTEAFF. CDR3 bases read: TGTGCCAGCAGTGCAGACAGGTCGAGCACTGAA.

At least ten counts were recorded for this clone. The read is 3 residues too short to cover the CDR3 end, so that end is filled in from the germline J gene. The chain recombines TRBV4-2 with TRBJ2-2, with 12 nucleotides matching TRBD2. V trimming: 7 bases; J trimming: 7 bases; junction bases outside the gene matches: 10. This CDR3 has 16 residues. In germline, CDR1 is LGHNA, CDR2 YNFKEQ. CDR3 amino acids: CASTRGLAGSFGELFF. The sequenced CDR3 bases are TGTGCCAGCACCAGAGGACTAGCGGGATCGTTCGGGGAG.

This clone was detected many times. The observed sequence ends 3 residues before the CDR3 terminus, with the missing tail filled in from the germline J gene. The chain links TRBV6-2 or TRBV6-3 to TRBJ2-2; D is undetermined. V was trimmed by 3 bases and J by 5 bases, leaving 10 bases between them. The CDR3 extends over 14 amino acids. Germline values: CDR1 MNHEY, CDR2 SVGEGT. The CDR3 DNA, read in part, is TGTGCCAGCAGTTATATCCGTATGACCGGGGAG. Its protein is CASSYIRMTGE. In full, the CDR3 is CASSYIRMTGELFF.

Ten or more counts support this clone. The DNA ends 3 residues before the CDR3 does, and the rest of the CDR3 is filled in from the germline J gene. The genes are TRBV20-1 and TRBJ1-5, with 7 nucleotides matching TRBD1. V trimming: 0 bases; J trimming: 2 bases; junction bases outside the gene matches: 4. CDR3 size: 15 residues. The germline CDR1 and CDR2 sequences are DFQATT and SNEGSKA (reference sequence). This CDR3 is CSARDRGKGNQPQHF. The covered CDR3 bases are TGCAGTGCTAGAGACAGGGGGAAGGGCAATCAGCCC.

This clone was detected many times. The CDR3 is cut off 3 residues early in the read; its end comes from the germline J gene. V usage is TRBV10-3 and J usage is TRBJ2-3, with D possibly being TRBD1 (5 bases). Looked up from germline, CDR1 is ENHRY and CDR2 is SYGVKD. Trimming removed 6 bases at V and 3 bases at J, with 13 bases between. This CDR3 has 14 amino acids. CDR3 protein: CAISAAPGTDTQYF. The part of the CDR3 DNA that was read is TGTGCCATCAGCGCGGCCCCAGGGACAGATACG.

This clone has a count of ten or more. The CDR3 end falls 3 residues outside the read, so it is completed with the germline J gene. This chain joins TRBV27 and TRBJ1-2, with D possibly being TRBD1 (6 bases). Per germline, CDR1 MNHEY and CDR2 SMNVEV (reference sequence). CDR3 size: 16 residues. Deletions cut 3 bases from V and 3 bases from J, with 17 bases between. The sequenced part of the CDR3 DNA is TGTGCCAGCAGTTTCCTCGACGACAGGAAATACTATGGC. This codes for CASSFLDDRKYYG. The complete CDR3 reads CASSFLDDRKYYGYTF.

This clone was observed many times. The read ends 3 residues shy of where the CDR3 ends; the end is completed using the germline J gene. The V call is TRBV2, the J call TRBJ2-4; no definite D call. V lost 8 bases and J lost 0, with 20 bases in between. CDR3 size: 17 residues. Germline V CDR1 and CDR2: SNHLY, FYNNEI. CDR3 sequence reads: CASLHSPQALAKNIQYF. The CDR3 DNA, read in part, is TGTGCCAGCCTTCATTCACCTCAGGCGCTAGCCAAAAACATT. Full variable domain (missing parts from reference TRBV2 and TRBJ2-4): EPEVTQTPSHQVTQMGQEVILRCVPISNHLYFYWYRQILGQKVEFLVSFYNNEISEKSEIFDDQFSVERPDGSNFTLKIRSTKLEDSAMYFCASLHSPQALAKNIQYFGAGTRLSVL.